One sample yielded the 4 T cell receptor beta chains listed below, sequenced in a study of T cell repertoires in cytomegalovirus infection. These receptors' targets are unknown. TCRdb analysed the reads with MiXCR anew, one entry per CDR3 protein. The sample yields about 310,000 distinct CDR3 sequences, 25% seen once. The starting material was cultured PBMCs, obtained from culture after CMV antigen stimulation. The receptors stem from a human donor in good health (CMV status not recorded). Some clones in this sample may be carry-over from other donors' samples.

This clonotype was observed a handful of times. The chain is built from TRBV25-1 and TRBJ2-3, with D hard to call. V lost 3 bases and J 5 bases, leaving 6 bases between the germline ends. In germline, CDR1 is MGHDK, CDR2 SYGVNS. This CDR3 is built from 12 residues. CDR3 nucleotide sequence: TGTGCCAGCAGTGACTCCCTAGATACGCAGTATTTT. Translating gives CASSDSLDTQYF.

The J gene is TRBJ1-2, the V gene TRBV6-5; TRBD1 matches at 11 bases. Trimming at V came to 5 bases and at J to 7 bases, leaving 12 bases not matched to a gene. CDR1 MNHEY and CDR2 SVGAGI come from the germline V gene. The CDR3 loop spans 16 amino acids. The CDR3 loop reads CASSRFGQGAGVGYTF. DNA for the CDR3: TGTGCCAGCAGTCGCTTCGGACAGGGGGCAGGAGTTGGCTACACCTTC.

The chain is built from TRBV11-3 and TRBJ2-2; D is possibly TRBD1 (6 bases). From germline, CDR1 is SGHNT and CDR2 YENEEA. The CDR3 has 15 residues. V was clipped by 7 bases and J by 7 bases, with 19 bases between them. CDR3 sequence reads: CASTPIKGVVGELFF. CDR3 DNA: TGTGCCAGCACCCCTATCAAGGGGGTGGTCGGGGAGCTGTTTTTT.

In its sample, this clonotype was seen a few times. The CDR3: CASSSATGTPYNEQFF. CDR3 DNA sequence: TGTGCCAGCAGCTCGGCGACCGGGACTCCGTACAATGAGCAGTTCTTC. V and J are TRBV11-3 and TRBJ2-1, with D possibly being TRBD2 (6 bases). Trimming stripped 4 bases from V and 4 bases from J, with 17 bases between. The germline V gene encodes CDR1 SGHNT and CDR2 YENEEA. The CDR3 is made up of 16 amino acids.